A selection of T cell receptor beta chains follows, all from one sample in a study of siplizumab effects on memory and regulatory T cells. Assay: immunoSEQ multiplex PCR; the TCRdb copy retains only in-frame clones and omits some. The sample contains several thousand clones, about 50% of which appear only once. No antigens are known for them. What was sequenced was CFSE-low (dividing) CD8+ T cells sorted from an allogeneic mixed lymphocyte reaction. All receptors derive from a human donor in good health; the cells came from an allogeneic mixed lymphocyte reaction. Some clones in this sample may be carry-over from other donors' samples. Both conserved end residues are part of each CDR3. D genes are given only for firm matches. Rows give clone size only sometimes, using once, few, many, or a class for an expanded clone.

TRBV10-3	TRBJ2-5	NA	NA	CAISESGALLEQETQYF	TGTGCCATCAGTGAGTCGGGGGCCTTATTGGAGCAAGAGACCCAGTACTTC
TRBV7-8	TRBJ2-3	NA	NA	CASSFASSTDTQYF	TGTGCCAGCAGCTTCGCTAGCAGCACAGATACGCAGTATTTT
TRBV15	TRBJ2-3	few	NA	CATSRDPTEFTDTQYF	TGTGCCACCAGCAGAGATCCCACAGAATTCACAGATACGCAGTATTTT
TRBV30	TRBJ2-1	NA	NA	CAWSVLNGNLNEQFF	TGTGCCTGGAGTGTACTTAACGGGAACTTGAATGAGCAGTTCTTC
TRBV2	TRBJ2-7	NA	TRBD2	CARGGSSYEQYF	TGTGCCAGGGGAGGGAGCTCCTACGAGCAGTACTTC
TRBV28	TRBJ2-1	NA	NA	CASSPTTTKHNEQFF	TGTGCCAGCAGCCCTACCACCACCAAGCACAATGAGCAGTTCTTC
TRBV5-6	TRBJ2-3	NA	NA	CASSSPPRPLTDTQYF	TGTGCCAGCAGCTCCCCCCCCCGACCCCTCACAGATACGCAGTATTTT
TRBV5-8	TRBJ2-7	NA	NA	CASSLTSPYEQYF	TGTGCCAGCAGCCTGACATCTCCCTACGAGCAGTACTTC
TRBV6-5	TRBJ2-3	once	NA	CASSYWSGSTDTQYF	TGTGCCAGCAGTTACTGGTCAGGTAGCACAGATACGCAGTATTTT
TRBV6-9	TRBJ2-3	NA	NA	CASSLTAGAADTQYF	TGTGCCAGCAGTCTAACCGCTGGAGCGGCAGATACGCAGTATTTT
TRBV28	TRBJ2-7	few	NA	CASSFEGWTYEQYF	TGTGCCAGCAGTTTTGAAGGGTGGACCTACGAGCAGTACTTC
TRBV25-1	TRBJ2-7	NA	NA	CASSGAVEQYF	TGTGCCAGCAGTGGGGCAGTAGAGCAGTACTTC
TRBV4-2	TRBJ2-1	NA	NA	CASSPYGPSGEQFF	TGTGCCAGCAGCCCTTATGGTCCTTCGGGTGAGCAGTTCTTC
TRBV13	TRBJ2-2	medium-sized	TRBD2	CASSLRGGTGELFF	TGTGCCAGCAGCTTACGCGGGGGGACCGGGGAGCTGTTTTTT
TRBV7-2	TRBJ2-7	few	TRBD2	CASTLLAESYEQYF	TGTGCCAGCACCTTACTAGCGGAGTCCTACGAGCAGTACTTC
TRBV4-1	TRBJ1-6	NA	NA	CASSQDQGISPLHF	TGCGCCAGCAGCCAAGATCAGGGAATTTCACCCCTCCACTTT
TRBV28	TRBJ2-7	NA	TRBD2	CASSFGGFYEQYF	TGTGCCAGCAGTTTCGGGGGGTTCTACGAGCAGTACTTC
TRBV9	TRBJ2-1	NA	NA	CASSVGLARANEQFF	TGTGCCAGCAGCGTAGGCCTAGCTAGGGCCAATGAGCAGTTCTTC
TRBV7-9	TRBJ2-5	few	TRBD1	CASSLISPDREQETQYF	TGTGCCAGCAGCTTAATTTCCCCGGACAGGGAACAAGAGACCCAGTACTTC
TRBV27	TRBJ2-1	few	TRBD2	CASSLSVGTRSNEQFF	TGTGCCAGCAGTTTATCTGTTGGGACTAGAAGTAATGAGCAGTTCTTC
TRBV15	TRBJ1-2	few	NA	CATSRVSRDPYGYTF	TGTGCCACCAGCAGAGTCTCCAGGGATCCCTATGGCTACACCTTC
TRBV9	TRBJ2-3	NA	NA	CASSVETVTDTQYF	TGTGCCAGCAGCGTAGAGACAGTAACAGATACGCAGTATTTT
TRBV7-9	TRBJ2-7	NA	NA	CASSLYGDEQYF	TGTGCCAGCAGCTTATACGGGGACGAGCAGTACTTC
TRBV27	TRBJ1-5	medium-sized	NA	CASSPTGFNQPQHF	TGTGCCAGCAGTCCAACAGGGTTCAATCAGCCCCAGCATTTT
TRBV4-1	TRBJ2-2	NA	NA	CASSQVIAGGNTGELFF	TGCGCCAGCAGCCAAGTCATCGCAGGCGGCAACACCGGGGAGCTGTTTTTT
TRBV7-6	TRBJ2-3	NA	NA	CASNPLDSLGGGTQYF	TGTGCCAGCAACCCTTTGGACTCCCTCGGGGGTGGTACGCAGTATTTT
TRBV19	TRBJ1-5	NA	TRBD1	CASIPGTASNQPQHF	TGTGCCAGTATTCCCGGGACAGCGAGCAATCAGCCCCAGCATTTT
TRBV29-1	TRBJ2-7	NA	NA	CSVEGPGSYEQYF	TGCAGCGTTGAAGGTCCAGGATCCTACGAGCAGTACTTC
TRBV7-8	TRBJ2-7	NA	NA	CASSFGQTYEQYF	TGTGCCAGCAGCTTTGGACAGACCTACGAGCAGTACTTC
TRBV27	TRBJ2-7	NA	TRBD2	CASSLSLAGSYEQYF	TGTGCCAGCAGTTTATCTCTAGCGGGCTCCTACGAGCAGTACTTC
TRBV4-1	TRBJ2-7	NA	NA	CASSQTVGGVYEQYF	TGCGCCAGCAGCCAAACAGTCGGGGGCGTTTACGAGCAGTACTTC
TRBV27	TRBJ1-2	NA	TRBD1	CASSSDRGNYGYTF	TGTGCCAGCAGTTCGGACAGGGGTAACTATGGCTACACCTTC
TRBV2	TRBJ2-1	once	NA	CASSEGRTTAYNEQFF	TGTGCCAGCAGTGAAGGGAGGACCACAGCCTACAATGAGCAGTTCTTC
TRBV7-9	TRBJ1-2	few	NA	CASSLDPEGYTF	TGTGCCAGCAGCTTAGATCCAGAGGGCTACACCTTC
TRBV5-4	TRBJ2-1	NA	NA	CASSLWKFHEQFF	TGTGCCAGCAGCTTGTGGAAGTTCCATGAGCAGTTCTTC
TRBV7-3	TRBJ2-1	NA	TRBD2	CASSLGLAKTYNEQFF	TGTGCCAGCAGCTTGGGACTAGCGAAAACCTACAATGAGCAGTTCTTC
TRBV28	TRBJ2-5	NA	NA	CASSLRNREETQYF	TGTGCCAGCAGTTTACGCAACCGGGAAGAGACCCAGTACTTC
TRBV15	TRBJ1-5	many	NA	CATSRVAGGQPQHF	TGTGCCACCAGCAGAGTAGCGGGCGGGCAGCCCCAGCATTTT
TRBV19	TRBJ1-1	NA	NA	CASSVWSGMNTEAFF	TGTGCCAGTAGTGTCTGGTCGGGTATGAACACTGAAGCTTTCTTT
TRBV6-5	TRBJ2-2	NA	NA	CASSYGTGELFF	TGTGCCAGCAGTTACGGCACCGGGGAGCTGTTTTTT
TRBV9	TRBJ2-3	NA	NA	CASSPPAGAPDTQYF	TGTGCCAGCAGCCCCCCCGCCGGGGCCCCAGATACGCAGTATTTT
TRBV14	TRBJ2-3	few	NA	CASSPRESLPDTQYF	TGTGCCAGCAGCCCCCGGGAGTCACTCCCAGATACGCAGTATTTT
TRBV7-8	TRBJ2-1	few	NA	CASSLVGGSSYNEQFF	TGTGCCAGCAGCTTAGTAGGCGGAAGCTCCTACAATGAGCAGTTCTTC
TRBV5-8	TRBJ2-2	NA	NA	CASSFGTTNTGELFF	TGTGCCAGCAGCTTCGGGACAACGAACACCGGGGAGCTGTTTTTT
TRBV7-9	TRBJ1-2	NA	NA	CASSLDPVYGYTF	TGTGCCAGCAGCTTAGATCCGGTCTATGGCTACACCTTC
TRBV9	TRBJ2-6	NA	NA	CASSDRANVLTF	TGTGCCAGCAGCGATAGGGCCAACGTCCTGACTTTC
TRBV4-1	TRBJ1-1	few	NA	CASRVSGQSFTEAFF	TGCGCCAGCAGGGTATCCGGACAGTCTTTCACTGAAGCTTTCTTT
TRBV19	TRBJ2-2	few	NA	CASSSFWDTNTGELFF	TGTGCCAGTAGTAGCTTCTGGGATACGAACACCGGGGAGCTGTTTTTT
TRBV10-3	TRBJ1-2	few	NA	CAISESGSYGYTF	TGTGCCATCAGTGAGTCCGGGTCATATGGCTACACCTTC
TRBV27	TRBJ1-4	NA	TRBD1	CASSPWTGGGLGEKLFF	TGTGCCAGCAGTCCCTGGACAGGGGGGGGATTGGGTGAAAAACTGTTTTTT
TRBV5-4	TRBJ2-1	NA	NA	CASSIHLANNEQFF	TGTGCCAGCAGCATCCACCTCGCAAACAATGAGCAGTTCTTC
TRBV19	TRBJ1-4	NA	NA	CASSIAGRTNEKLFF	TGTGCCAGTAGTATCGCAGGGAGAACTAATGAAAAACTGTTTTTT
TRBV4-2	TRBJ2-5	NA	NA	CASSQVEDETQYF	TGTGCCAGCAGCCAAGTAGAGGATGAGACCCAGTACTTC
TRBV7-8	TRBJ1-5	NA	NA	CASSLEGGGGSQPQHF	TGTGCCAGCAGCTTAGAAGGAGGGGGAGGGTCTCAGCCCCAGCATTTT
TRBV14	TRBJ2-1	few	TRBD2	CASSQVGTSLYNEQFF	TGTGCCAGCAGCCAAGTAGGGACTAGCTTATACAATGAGCAGTTCTTC
TRBV6-5	TRBJ2-5	NA	TRBD1	CASSLGQGGETQYF	TGTGCCAGCAGTCTAGGACAGGGTGGAGAGACCCAGTACTTC